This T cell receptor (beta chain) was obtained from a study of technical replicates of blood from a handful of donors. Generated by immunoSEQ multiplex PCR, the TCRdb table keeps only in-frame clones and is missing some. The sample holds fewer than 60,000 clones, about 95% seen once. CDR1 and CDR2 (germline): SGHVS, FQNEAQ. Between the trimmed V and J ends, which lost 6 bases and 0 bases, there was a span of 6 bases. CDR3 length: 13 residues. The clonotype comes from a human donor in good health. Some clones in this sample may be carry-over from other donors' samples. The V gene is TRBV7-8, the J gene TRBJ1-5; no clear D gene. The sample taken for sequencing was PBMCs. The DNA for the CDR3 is TGTGCCAGCAGTCCACATAGCAATCAGCCCCAGCATTTT. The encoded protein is CASSPHSNQPQHF. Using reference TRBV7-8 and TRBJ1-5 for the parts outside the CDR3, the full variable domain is GAGVSQSPRYKVAKRGQDVALRCDPISGHVSLFWYQQALGQGPEFLTYFQNEAQLDKSGLPSDRFFAERPEGSVSTLKIQRTQQEDSAVYLCASSPHSNQPQHFGDGTRLSIL.